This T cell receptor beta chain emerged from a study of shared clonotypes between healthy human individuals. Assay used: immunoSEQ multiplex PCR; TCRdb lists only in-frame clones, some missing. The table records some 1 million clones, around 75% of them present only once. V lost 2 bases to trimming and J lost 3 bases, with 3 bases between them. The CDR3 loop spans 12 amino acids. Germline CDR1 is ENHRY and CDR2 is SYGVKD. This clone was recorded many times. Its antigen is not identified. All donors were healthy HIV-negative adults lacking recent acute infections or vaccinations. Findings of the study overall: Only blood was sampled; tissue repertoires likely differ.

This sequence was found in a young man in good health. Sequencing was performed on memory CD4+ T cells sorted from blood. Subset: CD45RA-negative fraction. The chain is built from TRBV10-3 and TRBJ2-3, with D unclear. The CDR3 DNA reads TGTGCCATCAGTGAGAAAACAGATACGCAGTATTTT. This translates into CAISEKTDTQYF.